This T cell receptor (beta chain) is from a study of vaccination effects on CD4 cells after COVID-19. The CDR3 has 15 amino acids. The V end was cut by 3 bases, the J end by 1 base, with 10 bases between. Germline assignment: CDR1 SNHLY and CDR2 FYNNEI. There are a few counts of this clone. Its target is not known. With the ViraFEST assay, the study expanded antigen-specific CD4+ T cells using viral peptide pools, then sequenced them. Having been cultured for less than 12 days, the cells underwent CD4+ T cell isolation. According to the study, vaccine recipients showed no prior SARS-CoV-2 infection and negative nucleocapsid antibodies. Using immunoSEQ multiplex PCR, the repertoire was profiled, and TCRdb retains in-frame clones only, with some absent. The profile shows tens of thousands of clones, over 65% of them singletons.

The TCR was taken from a human donor who received a COVID-19 vaccine. This specimen was CD4+ T cells from PBMCs cultured with HCoV-OC43 spike peptides, taken before COVID-19 vaccination. Subset of the sample: HCoV-OC43 spike overlapping peptide pool stimulation. The chain combines TRBV2 with TRBJ1-5; possible D gene TRBD1, 6 bases. CDR3 bases: TGTGCCAGCAGTGAGCTTACAGGGAGCAATCAGCCCCAGCATTTT. This codes for CASSELTGSNQPQHF.